The present entry profiles one T cell receptor (beta chain) with its context. Its target is not known. CDR3 length: 15 amino acids. The V gene's germline CDR1 is MNHEY and CDR2 SVGAGI. Unmatched junction bases numbered 4, after V lost 0 bases and J lost 7 bases. The Oncomine TCR Beta short-read assay was what sequenced the DNA obtained from cultured CD4+ T cells. Genomic DNA extraction was carried out from cultured CD4+ T cells. MiXCR, applied by TCRdb to the PCR reads, yields one record per CDR3 protein. The sample holds roughly 7,000 distinct CDR3 sequences, around 34% seen once. This specimen comes from a study of vaccination and CD4 T cells after COVID-19. The treatment is: approximately 9-day PBMC culture with coronavirus spike peptide pools or control peptides (ViraFEST assay). Gathered ahead of the COVID-19 pandemic (2011-2018) were the CD4+ T cells of the unexposed donor. Negative selection recovered the CD4+ T cells once they had spent 10 days in culture. Cells permitting, SARS-CoV-2 S/N served as probes for unexposed-donor CD4+ T cells, and four cold-coronavirus spikes did too.

This chain uses TRBV6-5 with TRBJ1-5; 9 nucleotides match TRBD1. Material: CD4+ T cells from blood, cultured in vitro. The source of this sequence is a human donor in good health. The CDR3 loop is CASSYSGQGDQPQHF. CDR3 bases: TGTGCCAGCAGTTACTCGGGACAGGGAGACCAGCCCCAGCATTTT.